This TCR beta chain emerged from a study of cytomegalovirus exposure and HLA in healthy donors. The PCR employed 60 Vbeta primers together with 13 Jbeta primers. Method: immunoSEQ multiplex PCR; TCRdb's copy keeps in-frame clones and lacks some. The repertoire holds 200,000 or so clones, with 82% as singletons. Participants comprised healthy donors of bone marrow. The trim removed 8 bases at V and 6 bases at J, leaving 5 bases unmatched. Germline CDR1 is LGHNA and CDR2 is YSLEER. This CDR3 spans 14 amino acids. The sequenced sample was PBMCs. The V call is TRBV4-3, the J call TRBJ2-1; TRBD2 agrees at 12 bases. This TCR came from a boy aged 2 to 10 in good health and CMV-seronegative. The CDR3 is CASGGLAGGNEQFF. The DNA for the CDR3 is TGCGCCAGCGGGGGACTAGCGGGCGGCAATGAGCAGTTCTTC.